The TCR beta chain described here comes from a study of regulatory T cells in long-lasting Graves disease. Time point reported: newly diagnosed GD, antithyroid drugs for less than 3 months. PBMC-extracted RNA yielded the TCR library. Germline V gene sequence: CDR1 MNHEY, CDR2 SVGEGT. J was trimmed by 2 bases and V by 5 bases; bases with no gene match: 6. The CDR3 spans 15 residues. The sample holds many counts of this clonotype. Through Arm-PCR of CDR3 regions and iRepertoire HTBI primers, TCR beta libraries were built. From the multiplex PCR reads, TCRdb called clonotypes with MiXCR, one entry per CDR3 protein. This table holds 450,000 to 700,000 distinct CDR3 sequences, approximately 12% found once. This sample was also put to use in a study of T cells in Graves' hyperthyroidism and ophthalmopathy.

The origin of this receptor is a man aged 25-45 years with Graves disease. Material: peripheral blood mononuclear cells (PBMCs), obtained at new diagnosis, from a patient treated with antithyroid drugs. This chain connects TRBV6-2 or TRBV6-3 to TRBJ2-3, with 8 nucleotides matching TRBD2. CDR3 in DNA: TGTGCCAGCAGTGAGGTAGCGGGGCTCACAGATACGCAGTATTTT. Translated: CASSEVAGLTDTQYF.